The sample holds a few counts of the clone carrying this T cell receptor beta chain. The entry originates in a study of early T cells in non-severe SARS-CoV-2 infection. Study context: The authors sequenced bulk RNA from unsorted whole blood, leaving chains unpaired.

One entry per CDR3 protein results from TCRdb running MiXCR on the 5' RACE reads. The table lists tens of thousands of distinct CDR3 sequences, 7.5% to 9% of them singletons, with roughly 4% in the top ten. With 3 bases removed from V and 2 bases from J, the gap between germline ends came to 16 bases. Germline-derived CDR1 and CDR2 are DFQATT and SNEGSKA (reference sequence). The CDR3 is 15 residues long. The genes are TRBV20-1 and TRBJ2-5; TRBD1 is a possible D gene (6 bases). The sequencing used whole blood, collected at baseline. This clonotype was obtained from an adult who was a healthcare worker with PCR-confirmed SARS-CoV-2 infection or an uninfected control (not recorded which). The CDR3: CSARSWTDTQETQYF. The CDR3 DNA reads TGCAGTGCTAGGTCCTGGACAGACACACAAGAGACCCAGTACTTC.